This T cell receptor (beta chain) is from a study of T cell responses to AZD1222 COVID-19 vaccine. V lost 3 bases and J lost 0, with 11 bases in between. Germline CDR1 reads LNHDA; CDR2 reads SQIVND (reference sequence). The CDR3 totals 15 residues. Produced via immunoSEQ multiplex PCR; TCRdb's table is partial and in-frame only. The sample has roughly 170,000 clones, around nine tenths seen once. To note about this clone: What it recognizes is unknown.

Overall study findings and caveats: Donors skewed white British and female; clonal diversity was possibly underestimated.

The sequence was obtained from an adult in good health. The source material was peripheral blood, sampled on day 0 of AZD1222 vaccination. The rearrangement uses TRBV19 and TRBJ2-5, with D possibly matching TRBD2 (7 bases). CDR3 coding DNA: TGTGCCAGTAGTATTCGGGGGGCCTACCAAGAGACCCAGTACTTC. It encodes CASSIRGAYQETQYF. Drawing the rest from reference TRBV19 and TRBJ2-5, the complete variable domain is DGGITQSPKYLFRKEGQNVTLSCEQNLNHDAMYWYRQDPGQGLRLIYYSQIVNDFQKGDIAEGYSVSREKKESFPLTVTSAQKNPTAFYLCASSIRGAYQETQYFGPGTRLLVL.